This T cell receptor (beta chain) was sequenced for a study of T cell responses to AZD1222 COVID-19 vaccine. General study results and limits: Repertoires were obtained solely post-peak T cell response.

With respect to this clone: As yet, its antigen is unknown.

The CDR3 has 15 amino acids. CDR1 and CDR2 (germline): SGHDT, YYEEEE. V gave up 4 bases and J gave up 3 bases; unmatched junction bases: 6. Here immunoSEQ multiplex PCR was the method, and the copy in TCRdb shows in-frame clones only, minus some. Of roughly 260,000 clones listed, over 90% are singletons. The material was peripheral blood, obtained on day 0 of AZD1222 vaccination. V usage is TRBV5-6 and J usage is TRBJ2-7; 11 positions agree with TRBD2. This TCR derives from an adult in good health. The CDR3 bases are TGTGCCAGCAGCATACTAGCGGGAGAAGGCTACGAGCAGTACTTC. This translates into CASSILAGEGYEQYF.